These 7 T cell receptor beta chains were sequenced from one sample in a study of PD-1 blockade in classical Hodgkin lymphoma (dated by TCRdb to about 2020). The time point label on this specimen signifies: cycle 1 day 1 (C1D1), immediately before nivolumab initiation. Every trial patient had relapsed after autologous stem cell transplantation, and cohorts A, B and C differed in prior brentuximab vedotin exposure. The library was prepared using the immunoSEQ multiplex PCR assay. TCRdb obtained this table from immuneACCESS and retained in-frame rearrangements with V and J assigned. These tables miss some clones; where compared with another copy, unresolved V genes account for less than half of the shortfall, and the remainder is unexplained. In this sample the table shows 900 to 1,500 clones, 65% to 90% of which occur a single time. The ten largest account for roughly 50% of the sample. Sample: peripheral blood mononuclear cells (PBMCs), taken at baseline. The receptor set was obtained from a human donor with classical Hodgkin lymphoma.

This chain uses TRBV7-8 with TRBJ1-4, with TRBD1 as a possible D gene (5 bases). Trimming cost V 3 bases and J 8 bases, with 16 bases left between them. The CDR3 runs to 15 residues. Germline-derived CDR1 and CDR2 are SGHVS and FQNEAQ. The CDR3, as DNA: TGTGCCAGCAGCTTTCGGGGAAGCCAGGGAGAAAAACTGTTTTTT. It translates to CASSFRGSQGEKLFF. Complete variable domain (other parts from reference TRBV7-8 and TRBJ1-4): GAGVSQSPRYKVAKRGQDVALRCDPISGHVSLFWYQQALGQGPEFLTYFQNEAQLDKSGLPSDRFFAERPEGSVSTLKIQRTQQEDSAVYLCASSFRGSQGEKLFFGSGTQLSVL.

The rearrangement links TRBV25-1 to TRBJ2-5; D is perhaps TRBD1 (6 bases). This CDR3 is 16 amino acids long. Germline CDR1 is MGHDK and CDR2 is SYGVNS. V was shortened by 0 bases and J by 3 bases, with 14 bases between the two germline ends. In nucleotides, the CDR3 is TGTGCCAGCAGTGAATACCCCAGGGGTGGTAAAGAGACCCAGTACTTC. Amino acids: CASSEYPRGGKETQYF. The whole variable domain, filled in from reference TRBV25-1 and TRBJ2-5, reads EADIYQTPRYLVIGTGKKITLECSQTMGHDKMYWYQQDPGMELHLIHYSYGVNSTEKGDLSSESTVSRIRTEHFPLTLESARPSHTSQYLCASSEYPRGGKETQYFGPGTRLLVL.

This clone appeared once. CDR3 protein: CAISESQVGFKRGYTF. In DNA form, the CDR3 reads TGTGCCATCAGTGAATCGCAGGTCGGGTTTAAGCGGGGCTACACCTTC. The chain carries TRBV10-3 and TRBJ1-2; D remains ambiguous. V shed 3 bases and J shed 8 bases, with 22 bases lying between them. Per the germline V gene, CDR1 is ENHRY and CDR2 is SYGVKD. The CDR3 length is 16 residues.

This chain uses TRBV7-2 with TRBJ1-4; D is unresolved. The CDR3 spans 15 residues. Germline V CDR1 and CDR2: SGHTA, FQGNSA. With 1 base removed from V and 8 bases from J, the gap between germline ends came to 14 bases. CDR3 sequence: CASSLDTGRQEKLFF. The DNA for the CDR3 is TGTGCCAGCAGCTTAGATACGGGTCGCCAAGAAAAACTGTTTTTT.

V gene TRBV5-6 combines with J gene TRBJ2-5; 8 nucleotides align to TRBD1. CDR3 length: 14 residues. V was clipped by 2 bases and J by 3 bases; unmatched bases: 3. Per germline, CDR1 SGHDT and CDR2 YYEEEE. As DNA, the CDR3 is TGTGCCAGCAGCTTCGGACAGGGAGAAGAGACCCAGTACTTC. Protein: CASSFGQGEETQYF.

The chain carries TRBV7-3 and TRBJ2-2, with unresolved D. The CDR3 is 15 amino acids. Trimming took off 1 base at V and 0 bases at J, with 6 bases between the two ends. Germline CDR1 is SGHTA and CDR2 is FQGTGA. CDR3: CASSLIHTNTGELFF. CDR3 bases: TGTGCCAGCAGCTTAATACACACGAACACCGGGGAGCTGTTTTTT.

This sequence joins TRBV7-9 and TRBJ2-5; D gene uncertain. Germline CDR1 SEHNR, CDR2 FQNEAQ (reference sequence). Trimming pared 6 bases from V and 7 bases from J, leaving 15 bases between. The CDR3 sequence is 13 residues long. The CDR3 coding sequence is TGTGCCAGCAGTTACGGGCGGCGAAGGACCCAGTACTTC. This translates into CASSYGRRRTQYF.